What follows are 13 T cell receptor beta chains derived from one specimen sequenced in a study of control samples from healthy donors and cancer patients. TCRdb keeps only in-frame clones here, not all; method: immunoSEQ multiplex PCR. This table has 400,000 to 500,000 clones, 75% to 95% appearing once. Sequenced input: PBMCs. All receptors come from a man in his forties with head and neck cancer.

This clone showed up just once. The chain is built from TRBV28 and TRBJ1-4; 8 bases are a match to TRBD1. Unmatched junction bases numbered 24, after V lost 7 bases and J lost 5 bases. Germline assignment: CDR1 MDHEN and CDR2 SYDVKM. This CDR3 comprises 20 residues. The CDR3 DNA sequence: TGTGCCAGCATCCCCTCGGTTGGAGACAGGGGATGGAGGGGGAATGAAAAACTGTTTTTT. Its translation is CASIPSVGDRGWRGNEKLFF.

A word on this clone: The same CDR3 is also encoded by other DNA sequences in this sample. The V gene is TRBV7-9, the J gene TRBJ1-5; 8 nucleotides agree with TRBD1. Germline CDR1 and CDR2: SEHNR and FQNEAQ (reference sequence). Unmatched junction bases numbered 2, after V lost 5 bases and J lost 2 bases. This CDR3 spans 14 amino acids. CDR3 residues: CASSPTGGNQPQHF. CDR3 bases: TGTGCCAGCAGCCCGACAGGGGGCAATCAGCCCCAGCATTTT.

The chain has TRBV2 and TRBJ2-3; TRBD2 is a possible D gene (5 bases). Germline CDR1 SNHLY, CDR2 FYNNEI. This CDR3 is built from 18 residues. V lost 3 bases and J 4 bases, leaving 23 bases between the germline ends. The CDR3 nucleotides are TGTGCCAGCAGTGAGCGAACCCGGACTGGGTCCCCCGCAGATACGCAGTATTTT. Its protein product is CASSERTRTGSPADTQYF.

The chain combines TRBV4-3 with TRBJ1-1; a possible D gene is TRBD1 (5 bases). Germline lookup yields CDR1 LGHNA and CDR2 YSLEER. This CDR3 is 15 amino acids long. The V end was cut by 1 base, the J end by 6 bases, with 15 bases between. CDR3: CASSQVLRGGAEAFF. CDR3 DNA: TGCGCCAGCAGCCAAGTCCTCCGGGGAGGGGCTGAAGCTTTCTTT.

The V and J genes are TRBV7-2 and TRBJ2-4; 7 positions match TRBD1. Trimming at V came to 1 base and at J to 7 bases, leaving 7 bases not matched to a gene. The CDR3 loop spans 15 amino acids. Germline V lookup: CDR1 SGHTA, CDR2 FQGNSA. For the CDR3, the DNA is TGTGCCAGCAGCTTAGTAGGGCAGACAGGGAACATTCAGTACTTC. Translating gives CASSLVGQTGNIQYF. The variable domain in full, with the rest retrieved from reference TRBV7-2 and TRBJ2-4, is GAGVSQSPSNKVTEKGKDVELRCDPISGHTALYWYRQSLGQGLEFLIYFQGNSAPDKSGLPSDRFSAERTGGSVSTLTIQRTQQEDSAVYLCASSLVGQTGNIQYFGAGTRLSVL.

The chain joins TRBV12-3 or TRBV12-4 to TRBJ1-2; D gene uncertain. The CDR3 totals 11 residues. Trimming pared 7 bases from V and 11 bases from J, leaving 14 bases between. CDR3 DNA sequence: TGTGCCAGCAAGGGATCCATCTGGTACACCTTC. Translated, it gives CASKGSIWYTF.

The chain combines TRBV30 with TRBJ1-3; tentative D call: TRBD1 (5 bases). The CDR3 covers 13 residues. CDR1 GTSNPN and CDR2 SVGIG come from the germline V gene (reference sequence). V dropped 6 bases and J dropped 7 bases, with 16 bases sitting between them. The CDR3 sequence is CACDPGPGNTIYF. The CDR3 DNA reads TGTGCCTGCGACCCGGGACCAGGTAACACCATATATTTT.

The gene calls are TRBV11-2 and TRBJ2-7; D may be TRBD1 or TRBD2 (5 bases each). The germline gives CDR1 SGHAT, CDR2 FQNNGV. The CDR3 loop spans 15 amino acids. The ends were cut back, 5 bases at V and 3 bases at J, with 17 bases in the middle. The CDR3 protein is CASSTSGTLDYEQYF. In DNA, the CDR3 is TGTGCCAGCAGCACATCCGGGACGCTGGACTACGAGCAGTACTTC.

The rearrangement joins TRBV30 to TRBJ2-1; TRBD2 agrees at 10 bases. V gave up 2 bases and J gave up 3 bases; unmatched junction bases: 4. The CDR3 totals 15 residues. The germline CDR1 and CDR2 sequences are GTSNPN and SVGIG (reference sequence). This chain's CDR3 is CAWSPTSGNYNEQFF. CDR3 nucleotides: TGTGCCTGGAGTCCAACTAGCGGGAACTACAATGAGCAGTTCTTC.

This chain joins TRBV28 and TRBJ2-5, with D unclear. V lost 1 base, J lost 5 bases, and 17 bases lay in between. The length of the CDR3 is 16 residues. Germline CDR1 is MDHEN and CDR2 is SYDVKM. CDR3 sequence: CASSLLGRAGVETQYF. CDR3 in DNA: TGTGCCAGCAGTTTATTGGGAAGGGCCGGAGTGGAGACCCAGTACTTC. Looking up the rest from reference TRBV28 and TRBJ2-5 gives the full variable domain: DVKVTQSSRYLVKRTGEKVFLECVQDMDHENMFWYRQDPGLGLRLIYFSYDVKMKEKGDIPEGYSVSREKKERFSLILESASTNQTSMYLCASSLLGRAGVETQYFGPGTRLLVL.

The rearrangement uses TRBV2 and TRBJ1-4; 9 bases line up with TRBD1. The V gene end was trimmed by 7 bases and the J gene end by 8 bases; junction bases not matched to a gene: 2. The CDR3 loop spans 12 amino acids. Per the germline V gene, CDR1 is SNHLY and CDR2 is FYNNEI. Written as DNA, the CDR3 is TGTGCCAGCAACAGGGGGCTAGAAAAACTGTTTTTT. Its protein product is CASNRGLEKLFF.

V gene TRBV7-9 combines with J gene TRBJ2-7; perhaps TRBD1 as D (6 bases). Trimming stripped 4 bases from V and 0 bases from J, with 16 bases between. Per the germline V gene, CDR1 is SEHNR and CDR2 is FQNEAQ (reference sequence). This CDR3 is built from 16 residues. CDR3 loop: CASSSQDSIPSYEQYF. The CDR3 nucleotides are TGTGCCAGCAGCTCTCAGGACAGCATACCCTCCTACGAGCAGTACTTC.

The V gene is TRBV6-2 or TRBV6-3, the J gene TRBJ1-1; 11 positions match TRBD1. The CDR3 is made up of 17 amino acids. Germline assignment: CDR1 MNHEY and CDR2 SVGEGT. V was clipped by 2 bases and J by 4 bases; unmatched bases: 9. The CDR3, as DNA: TGTGCCAGCAGTTACATCCCGGGACAGGGGGAAAGCACTGAAGCTTTCTTT. It translates to CASSYIPGQGESTEAFF.